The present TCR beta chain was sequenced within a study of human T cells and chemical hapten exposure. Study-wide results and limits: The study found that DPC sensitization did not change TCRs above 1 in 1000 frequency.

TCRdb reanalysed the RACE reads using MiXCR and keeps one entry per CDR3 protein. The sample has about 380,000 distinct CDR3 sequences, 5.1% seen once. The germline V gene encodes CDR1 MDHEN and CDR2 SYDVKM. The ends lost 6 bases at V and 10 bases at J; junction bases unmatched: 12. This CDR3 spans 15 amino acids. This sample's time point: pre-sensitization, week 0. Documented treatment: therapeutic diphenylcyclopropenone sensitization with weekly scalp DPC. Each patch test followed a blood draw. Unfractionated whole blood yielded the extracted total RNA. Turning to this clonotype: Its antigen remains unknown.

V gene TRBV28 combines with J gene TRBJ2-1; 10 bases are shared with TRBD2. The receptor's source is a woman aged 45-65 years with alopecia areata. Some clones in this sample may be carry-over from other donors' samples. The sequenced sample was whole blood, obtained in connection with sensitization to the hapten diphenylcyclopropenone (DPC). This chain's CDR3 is CASSMSGGVILEQFF. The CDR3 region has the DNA TGTGCCAGCAGCATGAGCGGGGGGGTAATCTTGGAGCAGTTCTTC.